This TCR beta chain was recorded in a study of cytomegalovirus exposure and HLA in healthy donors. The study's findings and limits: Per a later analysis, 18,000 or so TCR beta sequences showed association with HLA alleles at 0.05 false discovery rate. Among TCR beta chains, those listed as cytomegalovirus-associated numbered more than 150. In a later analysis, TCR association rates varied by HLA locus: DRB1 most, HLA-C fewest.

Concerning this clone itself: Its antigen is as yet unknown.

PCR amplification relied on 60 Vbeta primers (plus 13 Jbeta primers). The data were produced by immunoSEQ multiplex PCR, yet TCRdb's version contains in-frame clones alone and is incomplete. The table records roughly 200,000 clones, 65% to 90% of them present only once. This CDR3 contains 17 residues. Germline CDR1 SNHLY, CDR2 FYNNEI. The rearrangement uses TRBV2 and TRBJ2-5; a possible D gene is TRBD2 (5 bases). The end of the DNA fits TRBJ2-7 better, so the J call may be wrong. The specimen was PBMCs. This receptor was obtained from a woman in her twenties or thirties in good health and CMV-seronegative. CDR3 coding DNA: TGTGCCAGCAGTGAAGAATCGAGCCGACGGAGGTTGTACGAGCAGTACTTC. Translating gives CASSEESSRRRLYEQYF.